This T cell receptor beta chain was found in a study of T cell repertoires in cytomegalovirus infection. Overall study results and limits: Public TCR beta family frequency separated CMV-and-HLA carriers, including in an independent cohort. Ex vivo, HLA-C-restricted CMV-specific TCR beta clonotypes prevailed over the rest of the response.

From germline, CDR1 is SQVTM and CDR2 ANQGSEA. With 5 bases removed from V and 0 bases from J, the gap between germline ends came to 8 bases. This CDR3 comprises 13 residues. TCRdb itself ran the reads through MiXCR, one entry per CDR3 protein. The sample includes fewer than 550,000 distinct CDR3 sequences, about 25% seen only once; the top ten take approximately 13%. In regard to this clonotype: What it binds is unknown.

The material sequenced was PBMCs. V usage is TRBV29-1 and J usage is TRBJ1-3, with D unclear. The TCR sequence derives from a human donor in good health (CMV status not recorded). Some clones in this sample may be carry-over from other donors' samples. The CDR3 DNA reads TGCAGCGTTCTCACGGGCTCTGGAAACACCATATATTTT. Its translation is CSVLTGSGNTIYF.